Listed here are 14 T cell receptor beta chains from one sample, sequenced in a study of metastatic and nonmetastatic thyroid tumors. MiXCR re-clonotyped the PCR reads for TCRdb. The sample yields approximately 25,000 clones, about 13% seen once. Prior to thyroid surgery, none of the patients had received any treatment. What was sequenced was blood. The source of these receptors is a female donor with papillary thyroid cancer or a benign thyroid nodule (not recorded which). Some clones in this sample may be carry-over from other donors' samples.

This clone was seen many times. This sequence joins TRBV9 and TRBJ2-3; D remains ambiguous. This CDR3 has 16 residues. In germline, CDR1 is SGDLS, CDR2 YYNGEE. The V end was cut by 4 bases, the J end by 6 bases, with 21 bases between. CDR3 DNA: TGTGCCAGCAGCACCCCCGGCACTCCCAACCCCGATACGCAGTATTTT. This codes for CASSTPGTPNPDTQYF.

This clone was observed at least ten times. The gene calls are TRBV6-2 or TRBV6-3 and TRBJ2-1, with 14 bases lining up with TRBD2. CDR1 and CDR2 (germline): MNHEY, SVGEGT. Losses at the gene ends were 10 bases for V and 10 bases for J; bases not matched to a gene: 9. CDR3 size: 14 residues. CDR3: CATYTGLAGAEQFF. The CDR3, as DNA: TGTGCCACCTATACGGGACTAGCGGGAGCCGAGCAGTTCTTC.

This clone was observed many times. This chain joins TRBV7-3 and TRBJ2-5; perhaps TRBD2 as D (6 bases). Trimming took off 5 bases at V and 5 bases at J, with 12 bases between the two ends. The CDR3 is 13 amino acids. In germline, CDR1 is SGHTA, CDR2 FQGTGA. The chain's CDR3 is CASSVERGETQYF. The DNA for the CDR3 is TGTGCCAGCAGCGTAGAACGGGGGGAGACCCAGTACTTC.

Many counts were recorded for this clone. This chain joins TRBV7-3 and TRBJ1-2; 7 nucleotides agree with TRBD1. The CDR3 runs to 13 residues. Germline CDR1 and CDR2: SGHTA and FQGTGA. Germline trimming cut 5 bases from V and 6 bases from J; bases unmatched to any gene: 6. CDR3 DNA sequence: TGTGCCAGCAGCACCCCAGGGGGGGATGGCTACACCTTC. It yields the protein CASSTPGGDGYTF.

This clone was detected ten times or more. The chain combines TRBV6-1 with TRBJ1-5; no clear D. CDR1 MNHNS and CDR2 SASEGT come from the germline V gene. The CDR3 spans 13 residues. V shed 5 bases and J shed 9 bases, with 14 bases lying between them. CDR3 nucleotides: TGTGCCAGCAGTAACTTCCTAGGTGGGCCCCAGCATTTT. Translated, it gives CASSNFLGGPQHF.

The J gene is TRBJ1-2, the V gene TRBV20-1; perhaps TRBD1 as D (6 bases). Germline-derived CDR1 and CDR2 are DFQATT and SNEGSKA (reference sequence). The CDR3 is 16 residues long. Trimming pared 7 bases from V and 1 base from J, leaving 22 bases between. The CDR3: CSVSTGWMMVNYGYTF. The CDR3 nucleotides read TGCAGTGTTTCGACAGGCTGGATGATGGTTAACTATGGCTACACCTTC.

This clone is medium-sized. The chain couples TRBV11-3 to TRBJ2-1; D is unclear. V lost 3 bases and J 7 bases, leaving 7 bases between the germline ends. The CDR3 has 12 amino acids. Germline V gene sequence: CDR1 SGHNT, CDR2 YENEEA. Here the CDR3 DNA reads TGTGCCAGCAGCTTGGCTACTAATGAGCAGTTCTTC. Translation: CASSLATNEQFF.

At least ten counts were recorded for this clone. V usage is TRBV7-9 and J usage is TRBJ1-5; D is possibly TRBD1 (5 bases). The germline V gene has CDR1 SEHNR and CDR2 FQNEAQ (reference sequence). V was pared by 2 bases and J by 3 bases, with 8 bases between. The CDR3 runs 14 residues. The CDR3 sequence is CASSLWGDNQPQHF. As DNA, the CDR3 is TGTGCCAGCAGCTTATGGGGGGACAATCAGCCCCAGCATTTT.

This clone was picked up a small number of times. The CDR3 loop reads CATSRVSEYGELFF. CDR3 in DNA: TGTGCCACCAGCAGAGTCAGCGAATACGGGGAGCTGTTTTTT. This rearrangement joins TRBV15 to TRBJ2-2; no firm D call. The germline CDR1 and CDR2 sequences are LNHNV and YYDKDF (reference sequence). CDR3 length: 14 residues. The V end was cut by 1 base, the J end by 7 bases, with 10 bases between.

This clone was recorded at least ten times. This chain's CDR3 is CATKLATTYNEQFF. The CDR3 bases are TGTGCCACCAAACTAGCGACGACTTACAATGAGCAGTTCTTC. This chain joins TRBV7-2 and TRBJ2-1; 7 nucleotides match TRBD2. V dropped 10 bases and J dropped 4; count of bases not matched to a gene: 10. Germline V lookup: CDR1 SGHTA, CDR2 FQGNSA. This CDR3 contains 14 residues.

This clone counts as medium-sized. The genes are TRBV6-1 and TRBJ1-5; TRBD1 agrees at 8 bases. Looked up from germline, CDR1 is MNHNS and CDR2 is SASEGT. After removal of 0 bases from V and 15 bases from J, the junction contained 10 bases not matched to a gene. This CDR3 spans 14 amino acids. The CDR3 sequence is CASSEAWETGVRHF. CDR3 sequence (DNA): TGTGCCAGCAGTGAAGCGTGGGAGACAGGGGTGCGGCATTTT.

This clone was observed at least ten times. V gene TRBV20-1 combines with J gene TRBJ2-1; 9 bases map to TRBD2. Germline V gives CDR1 DFQATT, CDR2 SNEGSKA (reference sequence). V lost 5 bases to trimming and J lost 4 bases; unmatched junction nucleotides: 9. This CDR3 region has 15 residues. The CDR3 protein is CSAGAGGQGYNEQFF. CDR3 bases: TGCAGTGCTGGCGCGGGAGGGCAAGGGTACAATGAGCAGTTCTTC.

This clone was found many times. The chain joins TRBV12-3 or TRBV12-4 to TRBJ1-2; no reliable D call. V shed 3 bases and J shed 2 bases, with 13 bases lying between them. This CDR3 contains 15 residues. CDR3 DNA sequence: TGTGCCAGCAGTTTTGGGGTAGTCCGCAACTATGGCTACACCTTC. As protein: CASSFGVVRNYGYTF.

This clone was observed many times. V usage is TRBV7-3 and J usage is TRBJ2-1; D is possibly TRBD1 or TRBD2 (6 bases each). The germline V and J ends were trimmed by 0 bases and 8 bases, with 14 bases remaining between them. This CDR3 spans 15 amino acids. Per germline, CDR1 SGHTA and CDR2 FQGTGA. The DNA for the CDR3 is TGTGCCAGCAGCTTAACGGGGGGCAGTCTGCATGAGCAGTTCTTC. This sequence encodes CASSLTGGSLHEQFF.